Included here is one T cell receptor beta chain sequence, with context. Its target is unknown. Trimming at V came to 7 bases and at J to 1 base, leaving 6 bases not matched to a gene. The germline V gene has CDR1 MNHEY and CDR2 SMNVEV (reference sequence). The CDR3 is made up of 14 amino acids. The record originates from a study of PD-1 blockade in mismatch repair-deficient tumors. Study details: Enrolled about 2012-2016, patients had progressing, pretreated mismatch repair-deficient cancers of 12 to 13 types.

Study-wide findings and caveats: After pembrolizumab, tumor-resident clones rose rapidly, then generally contracted before radiologic responses.

PCR or immunohistochemistry showed mismatch repair deficiency in every enrolled patient. TCR sequencing covered a few patients who responded to pembrolizumab. The table came from immunoSEQ multiplex PCR; TCRdb's copy has only in-frame clones and leaves some out. The data contain 15,000 to 20,000 clones, more than 70% of them singletons. This clonotype originated in an adult with mismatch repair-deficient cancer. The material was PBMCs, obtained before pembrolizumab treatment. The chain has TRBV27 and TRBJ2-5; 7 bases line up with TRBD1. CDR3 bases: TGTGCCAGCACCCGACAGGGACGCCAAGAGACCCAGTACTTC. Its translation is CASTRQGRQETQYF.